This T cell receptor (beta chain) emerged from a study of T cell responses to AZD1222 COVID-19 vaccine. Findings and limits, study-wide: Across spike, vaccine-associated CD4 TCRs were found, dominant at 160-218 and 743-854. Just 5 to 7 people given AZD1222 tested seropositive at baseline.

Clones were read by immunoSEQ multiplex PCR, and TCRdb kept only the in-frame ones, dropping some. The sample includes 95,000 to 150,000 clones, 90% of them seen just once. This clone was seen once. Its antigen is not identified. The specimen comprised peripheral blood, sampled on day 0 of AZD1222 vaccination. The source of this sequence is an adult in good health.

Here the CDR3 reads CASSHPQGAYSPLHF. The CDR3 DNA reads TGTGCCAGCAGCCACCCTCAGGGGGCATATTCACCCCTCCACTTT. The rearrangement links TRBV3-1 (or the pseudogene TRBV3-2) to TRBJ1-6, with 8 bases fitting TRBD1. J was trimmed by 8 bases and V by 3 bases; bases with no gene match: 6. This CDR3 spans 15 amino acids. Germline loops: CDR1 LGHDT, CDR2 YNNKEL (reference sequence).